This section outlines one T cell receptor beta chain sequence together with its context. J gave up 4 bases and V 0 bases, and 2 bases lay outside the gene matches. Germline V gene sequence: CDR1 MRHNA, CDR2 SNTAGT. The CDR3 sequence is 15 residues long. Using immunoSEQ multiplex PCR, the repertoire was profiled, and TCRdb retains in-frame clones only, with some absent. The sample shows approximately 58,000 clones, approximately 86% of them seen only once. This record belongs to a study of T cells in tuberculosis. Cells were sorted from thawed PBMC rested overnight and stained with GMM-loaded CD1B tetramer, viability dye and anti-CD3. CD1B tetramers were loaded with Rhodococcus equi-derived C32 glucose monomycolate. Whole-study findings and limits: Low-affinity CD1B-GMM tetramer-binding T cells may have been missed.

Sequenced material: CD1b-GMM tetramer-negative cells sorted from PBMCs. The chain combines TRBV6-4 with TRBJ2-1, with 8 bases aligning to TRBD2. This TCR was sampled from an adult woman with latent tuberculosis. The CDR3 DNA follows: TGTGCCAGCAGTGACTCACTAGCGGATTACAATGAGCAGTTCTTC. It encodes CASSDSLADYNEQFF.